The T cell receptor (beta chain) under discussion was sequenced for a study of regulatory T cells in long-lasting Graves disease (dated by TCRdb to 2020 to 2023). General notes on the study: Persistent Graves' disease was defined as antithyroid drug treatment for over 5 years with persistently positive TSH receptor autoantibodies. Peripheral blood TCR sequencing and RNA sequencing compared persistent Graves' disease patients with newly diagnosed Graves' disease patients. The study was registered as a clinical trial and conducted in China. A total of roughly 35 samples underwent TCR sequencing: about 13 from persistent and some 20 from newly diagnosed Graves' disease patients. Persistent Graves' disease patients in the clinical cohort had taken antithyroid drugs for approximately 10 years on average. Results the study describes overall, beyond this receptor: Persistent patients shared more public clonotypes among themselves (around 3,000) than newly diagnosed patients did (roughly 910). Only the TCR beta chain was sequenced and analyzed. The small sample size was acknowledged by the authors as a limitation that may reduce accuracy. Compared with newly diagnosed patients, persistent Graves' disease patients had lower TCR Shannon entropy and fewer highly expanded clones, which suggests clonal expansion. The study examined only peripheral blood because the primary lesion, thyroid tissue, could not be accessed. Persistent disease showed preferential use of TRBV28, TRBJ1-2 and TRBJ2-5, whereas newly diagnosed disease favored TRBV20-1 and TRBJ2-1.

The junction carries 18 bases between V and J, which are trimmed by 2 bases and 7 bases respectively. Taken from cysteine to phenylalanine, the CDR3 has 16 residues. Of the read, only the CDR3 DNA is kept; its 48 bases are in frame from base 1. CDR1 and CDR2, looked up from the germline V gene, are MDHEN and SYDVKM. Sample time point, as interpreted from the label and publication: persistent/refractory GD, antithyroid drugs over 5 years with positive TRAb. For both TCR sequencing and RNA sequencing, RNA was extracted from PBMCs using TRIzol. Graves' disease was diagnosed according to American Thyroid Association guidelines. The patients came from an endocrinology department in Xi'an, China. Each patient gave around 9 milliliters of peripheral blood, collected in an EDTA anticoagulant tube. PBMCs were isolated by Ficoll Paque Plus density gradient separation without further T cell sorting. RNA quality was checked with an Agilent 2100 Bioanalyzer and agarose gel, and concentration with a NanoDrop 2000.

A note on this clonotype: Its specific antigen is unknown. There are no base qualities to consult, and no much larger clone falls within one base.

Libraries were prepared through multiplex PCR. The run used an Illumina HiSeq 4000. TCR beta libraries were built with iRepertoire HTBI primers and Arm-PCR amplification of CDR3 regions. Before sequencing, the PCR products underwent gel purification. Processing in the source paper ran as follows. Gene usage analysis of CDR3 amino acid clonotypes used the approximately 62 TRBV and 12 to 15 TRBJ segments found across samples. COPE and FqMerger were used to merge filtered high-quality paired reads into contigs. BLAST was used to align contigs to the IMGT TRBV, TRBD and TRBJ reference genes, and CDR3 was defined following IMGT. Highly expanded clones were defined as clonotypes with a frequency above 0.1%. Shannon entropy was used to measure repertoire diversity, and the Gini coefficient was used to measure V-J evenness. Clonotypes shared by more than one individual were considered public. Clones were called with MiXCR by TCRdb after fastp trimmed the public reads at Q25, and only in-frame beta chains were retained. Under each unique CDR3 protein, matching rows form one entry showing the most common genes and DNA. The V and J calls and clone size come from TCRdb's table, not from the authors' own analysis. The sample yields 350,000 to 500,000 distinct CDR3 sequences; roughly a fifth were counted once. The ten largest clones take up around an eighth of the sample.

The V and J genes are TRBV28 and TRBJ1-5, and the D gene may be TRBD1, 6 bases matching. Here the sequenced sample was peripheral blood mononuclear cells (PBMCs), taken when the disease was refractory, from a patient treated with antithyroid drugs. The sequence derives from a female donor with Graves disease. The CDR3 in this case is CASSLKLRQGPQPQHF. The bases are TGTGCCAGCAGTTTAAAGTTGCGTCAGGGGCCCCAGCCCCAGCATTTT.